The present T cell receptor (beta chain) was sequenced within a study of T cells after yellow fever vaccination. CDR1 and CDR2 from the germline V gene are LGHDT and YNNKEL (reference sequence). This CDR3 region has 17 residues. Trimming stripped 4 bases from V and 0 bases from J, with 19 bases between. This clonotype was picked up many times. No antigen is known for it. For TCR, cDNA came from 5'RACE template switching, which added a universal primer site and UMIs. One entry per CDR3 protein, called by TCRdb with MiXCR from the 5' RACE reads. Of about 340,000 distinct CDR3 sequences in the sample, roughly an eighth are singletons; the top ten hold approximately 3.4%. General observations from the study: Researchers report a weaker secondary response that nonetheless peaked faster, day 5 versus 15. Few clonotypes appeared in both CD4 and CD8 compartments.

The source of this sequence is a man younger than 30 who received the YFV17D yellow fever vaccine. The input for sequencing was CD4+ T cells sorted from PBMCs, taken 15 days after the yellow fever booster vaccination. J is TRBJ2-7 and V is TRBV3-1; D is perhaps TRBD1 (6 bases). The CDR3 coding sequence is TGTGCCAGCAGCCCCGAAGTGATGGGGGCCGCCTCCTACGAGCAGTACTTC. It yields the protein CASSPEVMGAASYEQYF.